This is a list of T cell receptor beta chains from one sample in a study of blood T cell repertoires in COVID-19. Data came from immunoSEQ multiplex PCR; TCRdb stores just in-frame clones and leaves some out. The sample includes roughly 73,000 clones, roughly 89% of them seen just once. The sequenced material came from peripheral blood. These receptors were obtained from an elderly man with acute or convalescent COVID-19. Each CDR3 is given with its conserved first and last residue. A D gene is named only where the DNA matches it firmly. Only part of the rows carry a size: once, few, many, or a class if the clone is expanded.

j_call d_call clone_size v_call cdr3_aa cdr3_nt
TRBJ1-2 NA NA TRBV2 CASSDQGPYGYTF TGTGCCAGCAGTGACCAGGGCCCCTATGGCTACACCTTC
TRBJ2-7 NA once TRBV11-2 CASSLIGDEQYF TGTGCCAGCAGCCTGATCGGGGACGAGCAGTACTTC
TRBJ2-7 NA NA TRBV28 CASSSGFEQYF TGTGCCAGCAGTTCGGGGTTTGAGCAGTACTTC
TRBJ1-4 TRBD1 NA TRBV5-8 CASSKDRGGGEKLFF TGTGCCAGCAGCAAAGACAGGGGCGGAGGTGAAAAACTGTTTTTT
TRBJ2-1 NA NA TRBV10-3 CAISEGSSYNEQFF TGTGCCATCAGTGAGGGGAGCTCCTACAATGAGCAGTTCTTC
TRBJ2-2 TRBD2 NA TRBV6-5 CASTYVSGATGELFF TGTGCCAGCACCTACGTCAGCGGGGCTACCGGGGAGCTGTTTTTT
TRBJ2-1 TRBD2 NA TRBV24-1 CATSDGGLAGGNEQFF TGTGCCACCAGTGATGGCGGGCTAGCGGGAGGCAATGAGCAGTTCTTC
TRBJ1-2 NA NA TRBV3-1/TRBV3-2 CASSQDYEGANYGYTF TGTGCCAGCAGCCAAGATTATGAGGGAGCTAACTATGGCTACACCTTC
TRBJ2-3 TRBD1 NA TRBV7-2 CASSLAGARGTSSTDTQYF TGTGCCAGCAGCTTAGCGGGAGCCAGGGGGACCTCTAGCACAGATACGCAGTATTTT
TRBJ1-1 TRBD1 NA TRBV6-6 CASSNRDRNTEAFF TGTGCCAGCAGTAATCGGGACAGGAACACTGAAGCTTTCTTT
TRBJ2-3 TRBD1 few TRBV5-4 CASSLGQGVYF TGTGCCAGCAGCTTGGGACAGGGAGTCTATTTT
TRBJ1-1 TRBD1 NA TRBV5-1 CASSSSGGRTEAFF TGCGCCAGCAGCTCCTCAGGGGGGCGAACTGAAGCTTTCTTT
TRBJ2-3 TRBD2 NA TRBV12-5 CASGPGLAGSDTQYF TGTGCTAGTGGTCCGGGACTAGCGGGATCAGATACGCAGTATTTT
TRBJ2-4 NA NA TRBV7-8 CASSPRDWSLAKNIQYF TGTGCCAGCAGCCCCCGGGACTGGAGTCTAGCCAAAAACATTCAGTACTTC
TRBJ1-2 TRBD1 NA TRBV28 CASSSTGGGNYGYTF TGTGCCAGCAGTTCGACAGGGGGAGGGAACTATGGCTACACCTTC
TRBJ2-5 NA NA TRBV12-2 CASRQGRGRGPWETQYF TGTGCAAGTCGCCAAGGAAGAGGAAGGGGGCCATGGGAGACCCAGTACTTC
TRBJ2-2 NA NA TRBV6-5 CASSYFYSGELFF TGTGCCAGCAGTTACTTCTATTCCGGGGAGCTGTTTTTT
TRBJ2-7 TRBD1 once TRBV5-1 CASSLTGVGEQYF TGCGCCAGCAGCTTGACAGGGGTCGGCGAGCAGTACTTC
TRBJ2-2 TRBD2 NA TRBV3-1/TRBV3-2 CASSPGLGDTGELFF TGTGCCAGCAGCCCCGGACTAGGGGACACCGGGGAGCTGTTTTTT
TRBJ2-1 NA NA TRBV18 CASSHGVGDEQFF TGTGCCAGCTCTCACGGCGTGGGCGATGAGCAGTTCTTC
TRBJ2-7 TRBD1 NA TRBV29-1 CSVRPRPTGGSEQYF TGCAGCGTACGTCCCCGCCCGACAGGGGGTTCCGAGCAGTACTTC
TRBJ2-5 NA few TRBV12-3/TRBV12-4 CASSPLEEETQYF TGTGCCAGCAGTCCACTGGAGGAAGAGACCCAGTACTTC
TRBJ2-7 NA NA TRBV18 CASSPSSGSSYEQYF TGTGCCAGCTCACCATCGTCAGGTAGCTCCTACGAGCAGTACTTC
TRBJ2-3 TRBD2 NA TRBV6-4 CASSETSGGYTQYF TGTGCCAGCAGCGAGACTAGCGGGGGGTATACGCAGTATTTT
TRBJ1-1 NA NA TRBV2 CASKSQDSQNTEAFF TGTGCCAGCAAGTCCCAGGACAGCCAGAACACTGAAGCTTTCTTT
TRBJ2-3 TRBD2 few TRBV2 CASRGLAGEVTQYF TGTGCCAGCAGAGGACTAGCGGGAGAGGTTACGCAGTATTTT
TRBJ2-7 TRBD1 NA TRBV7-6 CASSLEGTGTGQTYEQYF TGTGCCAGCAGCTTAGAGGGGACCGGGACAGGGCAAACCTACGAGCAGTACTTC
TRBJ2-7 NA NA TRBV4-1 CASSQDGGAYTYEQYF TGCGCCAGCAGCCAAGATGGGGGGGCCTATACCTACGAGCAGTACTTC
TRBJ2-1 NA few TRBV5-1 CASRFSTGNEQFF TGCGCCAGCCGTTTCTCAACAGGCAATGAGCAGTTCTTC
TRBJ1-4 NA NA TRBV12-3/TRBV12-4 CASRRSDNEKLFF TGTGCCAGCCGGCGGTCAGACAATGAAAAACTGTTTTTT
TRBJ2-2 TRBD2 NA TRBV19 CASSLTGTSGELFF TGTGCCAGTAGCCTGACGGGGACTAGCGGGGAGCTGTTTTTT
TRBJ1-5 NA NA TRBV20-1 CSAIGNQPQHF TGCAGTGCTATAGGCAATCAGCCCCAGCATTTT
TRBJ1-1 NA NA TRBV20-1 CSARGGFEAFF TGCAGTGCTAGAGGAGGGTTTGAAGCTTTCTTT
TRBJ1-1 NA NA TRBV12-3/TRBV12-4 CASSAGQHEAFF TGTGCCAGCAGTGCTGGACAGCATGAAGCTTTCTTT
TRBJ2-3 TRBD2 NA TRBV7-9 CASRGTSGTDTQYF TGTGCCAGCAGGGGGACTAGCGGCACAGATACGCAGTATTTT
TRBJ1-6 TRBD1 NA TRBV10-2 CASRKTGDAGVSPLHF TGCGCCAGCAGAAAAACAGGGGACGCGGGTGTGTCACCCCTCCACTTT
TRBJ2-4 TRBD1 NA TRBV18 CASSPWDSNIQYF TGTGCCAGCTCACCATGGGACAGTAACATTCAGTACTTC
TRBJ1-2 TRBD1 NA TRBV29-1 CSGVRQGSYGYTF TGCAGCGGCGTTAGACAGGGGTCCTATGGCTACACCTTC
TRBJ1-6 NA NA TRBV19 CASRTTGENSRSPLHF TGTGCCAGTAGAACTACGGGAGAGAACTCACGGTCACCCCTCCACTTT
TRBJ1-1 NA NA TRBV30 CAWKDRPTTEAFF TGTGCCTGGAAAGACAGGCCGACGACTGAAGCTTTCTTT
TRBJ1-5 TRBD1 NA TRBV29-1 CSVGTGQNQPQHF TGCAGCGTCGGGACAGGGCAAAATCAGCCCCAGCATTTT
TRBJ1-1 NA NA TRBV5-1 CASSRRGEATEAFF TGCGCCAGCAGCCGCCGGGGAGAGGCCACTGAAGCTTTCTTT
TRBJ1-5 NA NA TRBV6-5 CSGRRGLDQPQHF TGTAGTGGTCGGCGGGGGCTGGATCAGCCCCAGCATTTT
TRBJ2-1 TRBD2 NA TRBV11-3 CASSLELAAYNEQFF TGTGCCAGCAGCTTAGAGCTAGCGGCCTACAATGAGCAGTTCTTC
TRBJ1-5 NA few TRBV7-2 CASSNYINQPQHF TGTGCCAGCAGCAACTACATCAATCAGCCCCAGCATTTT